The T cell receptor beta chain described here comes from a study of cytomegalovirus exposure and HLA in healthy donors. Germline V gene lookup returns CDR1 MDHEN and CDR2 SYDVKM. J gave up 6 bases and V 5 bases, and 7 bases lay outside the gene matches. The CDR3 is made up of 15 amino acids. Primers: 60 Vbeta forward and 13 Jbeta reverse. Generated by immunoSEQ multiplex PCR, the TCRdb table keeps only in-frame clones and is missing some. The sample lists tens of thousands of clones, about 84% occurring once. The chain carries TRBV28 and TRBJ2-2, with 9 positions matching TRBD2. The sequencing sample was made of PBMCs. The TCR was taken from a girl aged 2 to 9 in good health and CMV-seropositive. CDR3 sequence: CASSPGTSSPGELFF. In nucleotides, the CDR3 is TGTGCCAGCAGTCCCGGGACTAGCTCCCCCGGGGAGCTGTTTTTT.